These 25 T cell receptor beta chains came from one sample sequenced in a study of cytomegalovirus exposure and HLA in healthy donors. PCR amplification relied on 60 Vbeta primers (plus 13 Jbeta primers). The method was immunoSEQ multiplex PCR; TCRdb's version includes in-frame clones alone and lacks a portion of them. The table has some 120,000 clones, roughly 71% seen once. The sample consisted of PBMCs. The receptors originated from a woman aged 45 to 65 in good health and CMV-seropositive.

CDR3 coding DNA: TGTGCCAGCAGCCCAGGGGGTGGTACAGATACGCAGTATTTT. The encoded protein is CASSPGGGTDTQYF. The chain couples TRBV13 to TRBJ2-3, with TRBD1 matching 7 bases. J gave up 3 bases and V 5 bases, and 5 bases lay outside the gene matches. Germline CDR1 and CDR2: PRHDT and FYEKMQ (reference sequence). This CDR3 has 14 residues.

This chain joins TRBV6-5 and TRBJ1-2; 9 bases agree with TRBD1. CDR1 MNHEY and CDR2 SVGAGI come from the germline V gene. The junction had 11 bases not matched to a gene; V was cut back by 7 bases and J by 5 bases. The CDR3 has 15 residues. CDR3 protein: CASTPRGQGLYGYTF. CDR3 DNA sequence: TGTGCCAGCACCCCCCGGGGACAGGGACTTTATGGCTACACCTTC.

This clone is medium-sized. CDR3 amino acids: CASSPSWRPGEAFF. For the CDR3, the DNA is TGCGCCAGCAGCCCCTCGTGGAGGCCGGGTGAAGCTTTCTTT. The rearrangement links TRBV4-3 to TRBJ1-1; D remains unclear. This CDR3 is 14 amino acids long. Trimming took 4 bases from V and 7 from J, leaving 16 bases between them. Germline loops: CDR1 LGHNA, CDR2 YSLEER.

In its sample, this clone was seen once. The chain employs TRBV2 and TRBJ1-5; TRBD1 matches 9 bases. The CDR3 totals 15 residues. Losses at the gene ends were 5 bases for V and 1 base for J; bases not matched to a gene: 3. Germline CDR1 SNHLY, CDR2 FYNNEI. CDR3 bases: TGTGCCAGCAGTCCAGACAGGGGGAGCAATCAGCCCCAGCATTTT. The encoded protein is CASSPDRGSNQPQHF.

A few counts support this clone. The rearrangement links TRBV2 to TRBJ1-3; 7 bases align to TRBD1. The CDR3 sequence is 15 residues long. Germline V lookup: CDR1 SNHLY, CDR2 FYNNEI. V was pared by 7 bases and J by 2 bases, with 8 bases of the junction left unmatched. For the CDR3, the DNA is TGTGCCAGCAAGCTCGGGACAGACCCTGGAAACACCATATATTTT. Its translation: CASKLGTDPGNTIYF.

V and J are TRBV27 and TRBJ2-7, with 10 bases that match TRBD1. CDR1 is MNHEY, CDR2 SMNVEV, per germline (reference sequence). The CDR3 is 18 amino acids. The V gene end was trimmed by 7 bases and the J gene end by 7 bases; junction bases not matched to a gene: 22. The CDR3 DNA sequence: TGTGCCAGCACCTACTCCTTTACCCGGGACAGGGGTTTTGAAGAGCAGTACTTC. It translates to CASTYSFTRDRGFEEQYF.

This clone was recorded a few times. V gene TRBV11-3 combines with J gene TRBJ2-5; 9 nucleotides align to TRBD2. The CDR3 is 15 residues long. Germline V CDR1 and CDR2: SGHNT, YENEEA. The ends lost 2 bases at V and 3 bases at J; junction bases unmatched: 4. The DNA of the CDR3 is TGTGCCAGCAGCTTACGGGAGCGGGGGGAAGAGACCCAGTACTTC. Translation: CASSLRERGEETQYF.

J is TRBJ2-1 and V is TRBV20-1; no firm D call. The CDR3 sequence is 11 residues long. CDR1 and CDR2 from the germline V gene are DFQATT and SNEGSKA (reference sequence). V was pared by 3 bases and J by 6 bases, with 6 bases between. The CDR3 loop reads CSARRINEQFF. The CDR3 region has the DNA TGCAGTGCTAGGCGCATCAATGAGCAGTTCTTC.

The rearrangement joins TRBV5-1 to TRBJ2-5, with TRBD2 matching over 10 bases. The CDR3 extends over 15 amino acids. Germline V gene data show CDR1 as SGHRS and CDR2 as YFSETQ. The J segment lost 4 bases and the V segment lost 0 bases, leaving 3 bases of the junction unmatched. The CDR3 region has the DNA TGCGCCAGCAGCTTGGCCGCTAGCGGGGGAGAGACCCAGTACTTC. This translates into CASSLAASGGETQYF. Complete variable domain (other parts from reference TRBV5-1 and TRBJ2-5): KAGVTQTPRYLIKTRGQQVTLSCSPISGHRSVSWYQQTPGQGLQFLFEYFSETQRNKGNFPGRFSGRQFSNSRSEMNVSTLELGDSALYLCASSLAASGGETQYFGPGTRLLVL.

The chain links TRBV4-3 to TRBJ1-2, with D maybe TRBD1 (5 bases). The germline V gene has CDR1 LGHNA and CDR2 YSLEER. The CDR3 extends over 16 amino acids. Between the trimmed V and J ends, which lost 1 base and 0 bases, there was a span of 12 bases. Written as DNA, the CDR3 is TGCGCCAGCAGCCAAGGGGGCAGGGCGTCTAACTATGGCTACACCTTC. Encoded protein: CASSQGGRASNYGYTF.

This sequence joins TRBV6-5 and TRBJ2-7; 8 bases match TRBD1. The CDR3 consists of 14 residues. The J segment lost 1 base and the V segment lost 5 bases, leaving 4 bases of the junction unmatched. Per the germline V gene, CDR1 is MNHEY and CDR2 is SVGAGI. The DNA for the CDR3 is TGTGCCAGCAGTCGGACAGGGCAATCCTACGAGCAGTACTTC. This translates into CASSRTGQSYEQYF.

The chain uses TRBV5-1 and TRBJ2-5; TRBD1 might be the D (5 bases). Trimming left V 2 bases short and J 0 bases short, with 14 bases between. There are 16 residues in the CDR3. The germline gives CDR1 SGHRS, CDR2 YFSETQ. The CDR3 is CASSFQTDQYQETQYF. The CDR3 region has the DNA TGCGCCAGCAGCTTCCAGACAGACCAGTACCAAGAGACCCAGTACTTC.

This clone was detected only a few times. This chain's CDR3 is CASSSSRQGEQYF. Written as DNA, the CDR3 is TGTGCCAGCAGCTCCTCGAGACAGGGCGAGCAGTACTTC. This chain links TRBV7-2 with TRBJ2-7; 7 bases are shared with TRBD1. Trimming removed 4 bases from V and 6 bases from J; junction bases left unmatched: 6. CDR3 size: 13 residues. CDR1 and CDR2 from the germline V gene are SGHTA and FQGNSA. Full variable domain (remainder filled in from reference TRBV7-2 and TRBJ2-7): GAGVSQSPSNKVTEKGKDVELRCDPISGHTALYWYRQSLGQGLEFLIYFQGNSAPDKSGLPSDRFSAERTGGSVSTLTIQRTQQEDSAVYLCASSSSRQGEQYFGPGTRLTVT.

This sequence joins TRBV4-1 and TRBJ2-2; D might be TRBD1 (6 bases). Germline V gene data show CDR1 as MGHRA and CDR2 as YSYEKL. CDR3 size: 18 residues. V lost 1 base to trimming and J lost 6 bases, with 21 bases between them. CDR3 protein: CASSQVARTVSGAGELFF. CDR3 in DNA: TGCGCCAGCAGCCAAGTAGCCCGGACAGTCTCAGGCGCCGGGGAGCTGTTTTTT.

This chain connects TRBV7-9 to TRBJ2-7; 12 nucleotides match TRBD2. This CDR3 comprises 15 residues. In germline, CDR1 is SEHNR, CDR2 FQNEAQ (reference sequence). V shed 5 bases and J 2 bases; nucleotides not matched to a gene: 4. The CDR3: CASSVGLAGTYEQYF. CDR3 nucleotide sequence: TGTGCCAGCAGCGTAGGACTAGCGGGAACCTACGAGCAGTACTTC.

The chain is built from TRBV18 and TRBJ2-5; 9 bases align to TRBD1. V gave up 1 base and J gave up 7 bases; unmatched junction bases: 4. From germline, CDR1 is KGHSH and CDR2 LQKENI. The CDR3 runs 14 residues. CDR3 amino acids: CASSPRTGDGTQYF. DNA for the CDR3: TGTGCCAGCTCACCACGGACAGGGGATGGGACCCAGTACTTC.

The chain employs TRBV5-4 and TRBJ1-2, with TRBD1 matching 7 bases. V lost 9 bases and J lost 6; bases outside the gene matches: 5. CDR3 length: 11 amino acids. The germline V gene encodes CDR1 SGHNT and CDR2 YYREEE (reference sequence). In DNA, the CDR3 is TGTGCCACCGACAGGGCCCATGGCTACACCTTC. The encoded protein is CATDRAHGYTF.

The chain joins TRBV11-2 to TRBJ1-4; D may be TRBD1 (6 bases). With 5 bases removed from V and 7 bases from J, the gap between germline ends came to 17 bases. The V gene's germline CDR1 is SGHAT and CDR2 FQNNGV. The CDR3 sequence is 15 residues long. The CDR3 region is CASSLSTGGGEKLFF. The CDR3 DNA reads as TGTGCCAGCAGCCTATCAACGGGGGGCGGTGAAAAACTGTTTTTT.

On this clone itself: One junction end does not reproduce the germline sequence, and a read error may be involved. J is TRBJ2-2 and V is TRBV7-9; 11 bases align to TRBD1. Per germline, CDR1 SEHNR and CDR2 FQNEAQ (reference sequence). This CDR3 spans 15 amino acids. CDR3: CSSRPGQGAGGELFF. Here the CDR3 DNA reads TGTTCCAGCAGGCCCGGACAGGGGGCTGGCGGGGAGCTGTTTTTT.

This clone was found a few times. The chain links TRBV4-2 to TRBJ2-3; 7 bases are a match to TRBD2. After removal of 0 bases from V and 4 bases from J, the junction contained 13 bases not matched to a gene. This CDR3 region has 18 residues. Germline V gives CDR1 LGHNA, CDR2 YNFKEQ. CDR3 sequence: CASSQDEAGATWADTQYF. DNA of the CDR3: TGTGCCAGCAGCCAAGATGAGGCGGGAGCCACCTGGGCAGATACGCAGTATTTT.

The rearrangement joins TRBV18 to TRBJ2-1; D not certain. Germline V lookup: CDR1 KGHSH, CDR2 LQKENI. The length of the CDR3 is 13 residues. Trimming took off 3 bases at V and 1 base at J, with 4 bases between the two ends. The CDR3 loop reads CASSPESYNEQFF. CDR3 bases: TGTGCCAGCTCACCGGAGTCCTACAATGAGCAGTTCTTC.

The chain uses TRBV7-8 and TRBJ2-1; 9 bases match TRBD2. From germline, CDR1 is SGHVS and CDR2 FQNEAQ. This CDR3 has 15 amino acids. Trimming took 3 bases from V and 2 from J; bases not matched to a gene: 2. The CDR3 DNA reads TGTGCCAGCAGCTTTAGCGGGGGAGCCTACAATGAGCAGTTCTTC. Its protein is CASSFSGGAYNEQFF.

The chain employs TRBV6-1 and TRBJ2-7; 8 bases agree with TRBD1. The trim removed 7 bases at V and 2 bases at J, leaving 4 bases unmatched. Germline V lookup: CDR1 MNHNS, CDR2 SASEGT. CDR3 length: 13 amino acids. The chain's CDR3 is CASTRTGTYEQYF. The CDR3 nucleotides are TGTGCCAGCACCCGGACAGGGACCTACGAGCAGTACTTC.

The CDR3 nucleotides read TGCAGCGTTGAGGACCCTAGCGGGGGGTACAATGAGCAGTTCTTC. It specifies CSVEDPSGGYNEQFF. This sequence joins TRBV29-1 and TRBJ2-1, with 11 positions matching TRBD2. The germline CDR1 and CDR2 sequences are SQVTM and ANQGSEA. V shed 3 bases, J shed 4 bases, and the junction held 5 bases outside the gene matches. The CDR3 spans 15 residues.

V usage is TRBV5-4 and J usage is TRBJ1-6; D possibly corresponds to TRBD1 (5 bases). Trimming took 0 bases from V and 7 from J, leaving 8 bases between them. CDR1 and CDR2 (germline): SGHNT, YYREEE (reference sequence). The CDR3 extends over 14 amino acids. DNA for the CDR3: TGTGCCAGCAGCTTGGTTGGGGCGAATTCACCCCTCCACTTT. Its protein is CASSLVGANSPLHF. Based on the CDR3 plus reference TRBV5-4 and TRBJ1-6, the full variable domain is ETGVTQSPTHLIKTRGQQVTLRCSSQSGHNTVSWYQQALGQGPQFIFQYYREEENGRGNFPPRFSGLQFPNYSSELNVNALELDDSALYLCASSLVGANSPLHFGNGTRLTVT.